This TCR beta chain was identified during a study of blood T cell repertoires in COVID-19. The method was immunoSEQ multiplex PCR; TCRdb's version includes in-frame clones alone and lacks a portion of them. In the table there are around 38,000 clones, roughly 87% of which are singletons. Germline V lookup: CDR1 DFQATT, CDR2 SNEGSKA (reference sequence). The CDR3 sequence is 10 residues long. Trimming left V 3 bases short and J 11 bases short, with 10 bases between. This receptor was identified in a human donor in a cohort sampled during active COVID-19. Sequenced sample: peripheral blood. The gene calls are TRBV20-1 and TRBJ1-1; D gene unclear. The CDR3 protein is CSASRVGAFF. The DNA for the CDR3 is TGCAGTGCTAGTCGGGTTGGCGCTTTCTTT.